Only a few counts were recorded for the clone carrying this TCR beta chain. This entry comes from a study of blood T cell repertoires in COVID-19. This CDR3 comprises 11 residues. Per the germline V gene, CDR1 is SQVTM and CDR2 is ANQGSEA. V dropped 5 bases and J dropped 4 bases, with 8 bases sitting between them. Original analysis: Amplification with reference gene primers provided the estimates of nucleated cell counts. Libraries were prepared by immunoSEQ multiplex PCR; TCRdb keeps only in-frame clonotypes and omits some of them. V and J calls and clone size follow that table, whereas D and trimming were derived from the DNA. The top ten hold less than 2.5% of the sample, which has 65,000 to 80,000 clones, about nine tenths seen once.

The chain links TRBV29-1 to TRBJ1-2; D is perhaps TRBD1 (5 bases). This TCR came from a man younger than 40 with acute or convalescent COVID-19. Sequencing input: peripheral blood. The CDR3 reads CSVHRSYGYTF. The CDR3 nucleotides read TGCAGCGTTCACAGGAGCTATGGCTACACCTTC.